The next 5 T cell receptor beta chains were all read from a single sample in a study of read filtering for tumor transcriptome and immune sequencing. This library used around 400 ng RNA and molecular barcoded adaptors spanning alpha/delta and beta/gamma chains. TCRdb passed the reads through MiXCR, listing each CDR3 protein once. Of 85,000 to 100,000 distinct CDR3 sequences listed, around a fifth are singletons. Sequencing was carried out using a population of CD138-negative cells sorted from bone marrow. The receptors originated from a donor at least 40 years old with multiple myeloma.

This clonotype was detected many times. The rearrangement uses TRBV12-3 or TRBV12-4 and TRBJ2-2; TRBD2 is a possible D gene (6 bases). Trimming pared 6 bases from V and 6 bases from J, leaving 8 bases between. CDR3 length: 12 residues. CDR3 DNA: TGTGCCAGCAGGGCTAGCGCCGGGGAGCTGTTTTTT. It specifies CASRASAGELFF.

With regard to this clonotype: A much larger clone sits a single nucleotide away, making a read error possible. The J gene is TRBJ2-2, the V gene TRBV3-1; D not certain. From germline, CDR1 is LGHDT and CDR2 YNNKEL (reference sequence). The CDR3 runs 15 residues. Deletions cut 4 bases from V and 6 bases from J, with 15 bases between. The chain's CDR3 is CASSLLPRVAGELFF. As DNA, the CDR3 is TGTGCCAGCAGCCTCCTCCCTCGGGTTGCCGGGGAGCTGTTTTTT.

This clonotype came up many times. The chain has TRBV20-1 and TRBJ2-2; 12 positions agree with TRBD2. From germline, CDR1 is DFQATT and CDR2 SNEGSKA (reference sequence). The CDR3 is 14 amino acids. After removal of 4 bases from V and 3 bases from J, the junction contained 0 bases not matched to a gene. The CDR3 protein is CSATSGGDTGELFF. CDR3 in DNA: TGCAGTGCTACTAGCGGGGGGGACACCGGGGAGCTGTTTTTT.

This clonotype appeared many times. The chain recombines TRBV20-1 with TRBJ1-5, with unresolved D. V gave up 6 bases and J gave up 1 base, with 7 bases separating them. From germline, CDR1 is DFQATT and CDR2 SNEGSKA (reference sequence). The CDR3 is 12 residues long. In DNA form, the CDR3 reads TGCAGTGCGGGTAGGAGCAATCAGCCCCAGCATTTT. It encodes CSAGRSNQPQHF.

This clonotype came up many times. V is TRBV5-1 and J is TRBJ2-1; unclear D gene. The V end was cut by 4 bases, the J end by 4 bases, with 9 bases between. Germline lookup yields CDR1 SGHRS and CDR2 YFSETQ. The length of the CDR3 is 13 residues. The CDR3 region has the DNA TGCGCCAGCAGCATGGACGGATACAATGAGCAGTTCTTC. It codes for CASSMDGYNEQFF.